This T cell receptor (beta chain) was profiled in a study of beta chain features in type 1 diabetes (dated by TCRdb to 2016 to 2019). Broadly, across the study: Mean age, gender distribution, total cell number and subset yield did not differ between patients and healthy donors. A total of some 110 million sorted cells were examined across all samples, and the number of cells per subset was strongly correlated with RNA yield. In the study, recently diagnosed type 1 diabetes patients and matched healthy donors were compared on the TCRB repertoires of their sorted circulating CD4+ T cell subsets. Whereas all 30 or so donors provided naive and central memory subsets, regulatory and stem cell-like memory subsets were isolated from just 8 patients and about 8 healthy donors.

All of the isolated RNA was reverse transcribed with the High Capacity cDNA Reverse Transcription Kit, so expressed TCRB transcripts were sequenced. Naive, central memory and regulatory T cell samples underwent deep immunoSEQ sequencing, averaging about 3.5 million total reads per sample. After sorted cells were lysed in RLT buffer, RNA was extracted with DNase-treated RNeasy Micro or Mini kits, with the choice depending on cell number. Each cell subset was processed separately to prevent cross-contamination, with patient and healthy donor samples processed together. The immunoSEQ multiplex PCR was used to amplify TCRB sequences from cDNA, generating 87-bp fragments that spanned the CDR3 region. Amplicons were sequenced on the Illumina HiSeq platform. On the study's bioinformatics: Synthetic template baselines were used to correct PCR bias computationally, reads within Hamming distance 2 were collapsed, and singletons that could not be merged were discarded. By aligning reads against IMGT, V, D and J genes, CDR3 length, and insertions or deletions at six rearrangement sites were assigned. Within each subset, clonotype counts were normalized to the number of sorted cells before true diversity and Gini coefficients were calculated with the tcR R package. The overlap coefficient, calculated on TCRB nucleotide sequences, was used to measure repertoire sharing. As a proxy for the pre-selection repertoire, out-of-frame TCRB sequences from naive cells were analyzed. TCRdb retrieved this table from immuneACCESS and kept in-frame rearrangements only. Not all clones are present; in checked studies, unresolved V genes account for under half, and no reason is known for the remainder. D and trimming come from the DNA, and the V and J calls and clone size come from that table. The sample table contains 850,000 to 900,000 clones; only one count was recorded for under 20% of them. The top ten hold 0.02% to 0.03% of the sample.

CDR1 is given as LNHDA and CDR2 as SQIVND, both from the germline V gene (reference sequence). The V and J ends are trimmed by 5 bases and 1 base, leaving 9 bases between them. From the cysteine up to the phenylalanine, the CDR3 has a length of 14 residues. The kept DNA is CDR3 alone, 42 bases in frame from the first base. Summary of the overall study and its limitations: Shorter templates might have been favored by PCR, but patient and control samples were amplified and corrected together, so both groups would have been affected equally by any skew. Sequencing cDNA rather than genomic DNA could over-represent highly expressing activated cells, although activation and CD3 levels did not differ between groups. Type 1 diabetes patients showed a moderate but significant shortening of TCRB CDR3 length in all four CD4+ subsets. At VDJ recombination sites, patients with type 1 diabetes made fewer insertions and deleted more nucleotides, a pattern implying thymic rearrangement abnormalities. HLA sub-analyses involved small numbers of individuals, so any influence of HLA type on TCRB rearrangement remained unresolved. The naive, central memory and regulatory TCRB repertoires appeared to resemble one another more closely among patients than among healthy donors.

This clone was detected only a few times. It has no known antigen specificity. Base quality data are lacking; no much larger clone is found one base away. From each donor, a single peripheral blood sample of about 120 mL on average was drawn into heparinised tubes. A BD FACSAria II and a panel including CD45RO, CCR7, CD25, CD127, CD95 and CD27 were used to sort naive, central memory, regulatory and stem cell-like memory CD4+ T cells. Every sorted population had a purity above 95%. PBMCs were isolated right away by Lymphoprep density gradient centrifugation and were stained directly, without culture. Samples were stained and sorted in pairs, with one healthy donor and one patient per experiment, so that batch effects were minimized.

This receptor was obtained from a woman between 18 and 29 years old in good health. This chain is built from TRBV19 and TRBJ1-5; a tentative D match to TRBD1 spans 5 bases. Sequenced input: naive CD4+ T cells from blood. Reading the label with the study, this specimen's cell subset or site is: true naive CD4+ T cells. The nucleotide sequence is given as TGTGCCAGTAGTTCCCGGGACAGCAATCAGCCCCAGCATTTT. The resulting protein is CASSSRDSNQPQHF.